This T cell receptor (beta chain) was identified during a study of blood T cell repertoires in COVID-19 (dated by TCRdb to about 2020). Concerning the study at large: Collaborator samples came from the United States, Italy and Spain and covered acute and convalescent phases of COVID-19. The prospective study material was composed of cDNA or gDNA derived from T cells, B-cell-depleted T cells, or PBMCs. The dataset comprised deeply sampled blood TCRbeta repertoires from subjects exposed to, actively infected with, or recovered from COVID-19. The repertoires were made available in a free public database intended to serve as a resource for research on the immune response to SARS-CoV-2. Samples came from the ongoing ImmuneRACE study (first 160 participants) plus 1,254 subjects from 6 global collaborators. The sample metadata nearly always contained a de-identified subject ID, COVID-19 status, age in years and sex. Where available, HLA class I and class II types were taken from metadata supplied by the sample provider and were not determined by assay-based typing. What the work shows at the level of the full study, not this receptor alone: How much clinical and demographic metadata was included differed by source and by participant, and the metadata was provided uncurated.

Enrolling through a virtual design, the prospective study's participants ranged in age from roughly 18 to 89 years and lived across roughly 23 United States geographic areas. To assign participants to cohorts, the prospective study relied on clinical history that participants themselves reported in a screening survey and a study questionnaire. For ImmuneRACE Cohort 3, a participant was defined as recovered based on two consecutive negative NP/OP PCR tests, clearance by a healthcare professional, or resolution of symptoms. In the prospective study, mobile phlebotomists collected whole blood, serum and a nasopharyngeal or oropharyngeal swab from each participant. Prospective study participants could optionally give additional blood draws and questionnaires over an approximately two-month period. Prospective study blood samples were shipped either frozen or at room temperature before DNA extraction.

The immunoSEQ Assay, a bias-controlled multiplex PCR, was used to amplify TCRbeta CDR3 regions from genomic DNA. Per the authors' processing: The number of nucleated cells in each sample was estimated from the amplification of reference gene primers within the assay. Sequence reads were collapsed and filtered to measure the absolute abundance of every unique TCRbeta CDR3 rearrangement. Productive Simpson clonality was computed per sample as the square root of Simpson's diversity index over productive rearrangements. Here the immuneACCESS table is served through TCRdb, limited to in-frame sequences with V and J called. Missing clones are a known gap in these copies; in checked studies unresolved V genes cover under half, and the rest lacks a known reason. That table is the source of V, J and clone size, and D and trimming were worked out from the DNA. In all, the sample holds 200,000 or so clones, and about 80% of those were seen once. The top ten hold approximately 7.6% of the sample.

The CDR3, from cysteine to phenylalanine, totals 17 residues. Only CDR3 DNA remains: 51 bases, in frame from the first base. Germline trimming: 3 bases from V, 4 bases from J; junction bases outside gene matches: 12. CDR1 LGHDT and CDR2 YNNKEL were looked up in the germline V gene (reference sequence). Note on this clone: Its antigen is currently not known. One base away there is no much larger clone; base qualities are not given.

Sequencing used PBMCs or T cells enriched from blood (not recorded which). The source of this sequence is a man aged 40-55 years who had recovered from COVID-19. The V and J genes are TRBV3-1 (or the pseudogene TRBV3-2) and TRBJ1-3, with 7 junctional bases fitting TRBD1. DNA sequence: TGTGCCAGCAGCCACTTAACAGGGGTCACTTTCGGAAACACCATATATTTT. The translation is CASSHLTGVTFGNTIYF.